This T cell receptor (beta chain) was identified in a study of cytomegalovirus exposure and HLA in healthy donors (dated by TCRdb to about 2017). Describing the broader study: According to a later analysis, the 120 or so validation repertoires were produced on the same platform as the roughly 700 repertoires of the first cohort. The study was designed to test whether signatures of past pathogen exposure could be identified by cataloging public T cell receptors. High-throughput TCR immunosequencing, statistical association of individual TCRs with disease status, and machine learning were combined to predict cytomegalovirus infection status. Along with the approximately 620-subject first cohort, a separate validation cohort of 120 different subjects was used. The investigation overall reported the following: All 120 or so repertoires were used to score co-occurrence in the validation cohort in a later analysis, because that analysis had no HLA typing for the cohort. The study listed around 160 TCR beta chains as associated with cytomegalovirus. Most TCR sequences were observed very rarely across donors, whereas some public TCRs were present in many individuals. Three of the identified cytomegalovirus-associated TCR beta chains were confirmed in vitro to be specific for cytomegalovirus antigens. Subsequent analysis determined that TCRs grouped into clusters in the first cohort also showed a tendency toward co-occurrence across the roughly 130 validation repertoires, and 90% to 95% of cluster scores exceeded 0. It was suggested by the authors that the approach could potentially be generalized to other disease states and immunological phenotypes. Cytomegalovirus status was reported to be diagnosed by the classifier with high specificity and sensitivity in both the original and validation cohorts.

V and J are truncated by 1 base and 4 bases respectively, leaving an intervening sequence of 13 bases. CDR1 SNHLY and CDR2 FYNNEI are derived from the germline V gene. From its cysteine to its phenylalanine, the CDR3 spans 15 amino acids. Of all the DNA, just the CDR3 is kept, 45 bases in frame from base 1. Separate from the roughly 700-subject first cohort, the validation cohort of 90 to 150 subjects was the group to which the donors belonged. Library construction relied on the immunoSEQ multiplex PCR assay. The paper's processing steps were these. A statistical classification framework was developed to diagnose cytomegalovirus status using the catalog of TCR beta chain sequences. In TCRdb, the immuneACCESS table is reduced to in-frame sequences with V and J assigned. These tables do not hold every clone; where another copy was compared, an unresolved V gene accounts for under half, and the others remain unexplained. That table supplies the V and J calls and clone size; D and trimming were determined from the DNA. Present in this sample are approximately 260,000 clones, 65% to 90% of which were seen just once. The ten largest account for 0.95% to 1.1% of the sample.

As concerns this clone: Its cognate antigen has yet to be identified. No per-base quality is available; no much larger clone lies one base away.

Sequenced input: PBMCs. The chain is made from TRBV2 and TRBJ1-2; a confident D gene designation cannot be given. This clonotype originated in a young woman in good health and CMV-seronegative. The base sequence is TGTGCCAGCAGTGAAGTGGGCAGGAACAGCTATGGCTACACCTTC. Translated, it reads CASSEVGRNSYGYTF.